This T cell receptor (beta chain) was observed in a study of metastatic and nonmetastatic thyroid tumors. On the study more broadly: It was across blood and tumor or nodule tissue from malignant and benign thyroid patients that repertoires were compared.

In the authors' methods: Between-group CDR3 differences, defined by clinicopathological status, yielded a distant-metastasis classifier for papillary thyroid cancer. MiXCR reprocessed the PCR reads for TCRdb. The V and J calls, along with clone size, are taken from TCRdb and not from the paper's own processing. The repertoire holds about 69,000 clones, with approximately 15% as singletons. CDR1 SNHLY and CDR2 FYNNEI come from the germline V gene. The CDR3 is 15 residues long. V lost 6 bases to trimming and J lost 6 bases, with 20 bases between them. Not a single patient had been given any form of treatment at any point before undergoing thyroid surgery.

The TCR was taken from a male donor with papillary thyroid cancer or a benign thyroid nodule (not recorded which). Some clones in this sample may be carry-over from other donors' samples. The sample consisted of blood. The chain recombines TRBV2 with TRBJ1-2, with a possible D match to TRBD1 (6 bases). CDR3 region: CASSHLWGGGHGYTF. As DNA, the CDR3 is TGTGCCAGCAGCCATCTATGGGGTGGGGGGCATGGCTACACCTTC.